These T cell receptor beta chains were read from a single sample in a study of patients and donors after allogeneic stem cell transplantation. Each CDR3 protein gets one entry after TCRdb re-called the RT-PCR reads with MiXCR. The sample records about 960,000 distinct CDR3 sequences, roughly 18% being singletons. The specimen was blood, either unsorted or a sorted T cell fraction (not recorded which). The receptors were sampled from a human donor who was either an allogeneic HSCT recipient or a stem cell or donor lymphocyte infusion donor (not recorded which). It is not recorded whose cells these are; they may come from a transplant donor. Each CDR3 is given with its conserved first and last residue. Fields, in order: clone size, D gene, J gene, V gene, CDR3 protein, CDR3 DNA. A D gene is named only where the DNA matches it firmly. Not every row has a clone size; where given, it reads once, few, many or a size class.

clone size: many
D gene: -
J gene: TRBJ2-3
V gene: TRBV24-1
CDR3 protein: CATRRQEIILRTDTQYF
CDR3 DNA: TGTGCCACCAGGAGACAGGAGATCATCCTTCGCACAGATACGCAGTATTTT

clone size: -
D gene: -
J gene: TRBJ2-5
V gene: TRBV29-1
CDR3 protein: CSVEAARGVKTQYF
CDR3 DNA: TGCAGCGTTGAGGCTGCCAGGGGCGTAAAGACCCAGTACTTC

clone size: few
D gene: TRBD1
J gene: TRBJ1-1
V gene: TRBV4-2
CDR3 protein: CASSQGQVEAFF
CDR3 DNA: TGTGCCAGCAGCCAGGGACAGGTTGAAGCTTTCTTT

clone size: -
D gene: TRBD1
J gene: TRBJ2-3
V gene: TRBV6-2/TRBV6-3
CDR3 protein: CASSLVRDRVLYF
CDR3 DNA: TGTGCCAGCAGTTTGGTCCGGGACAGGGTCCTCTATTTT

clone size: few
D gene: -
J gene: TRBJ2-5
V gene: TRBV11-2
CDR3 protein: CASSLGSGAAQETQYF
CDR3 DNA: TGTGCCAGCAGCTTAGGTTCGGGGGCCGCCCAAGAGACCCAGTACTTC

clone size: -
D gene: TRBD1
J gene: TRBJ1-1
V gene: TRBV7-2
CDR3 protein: CASSSQTGLNTEAFF
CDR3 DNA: TGTGCCAGCAGCTCTCAGACAGGGCTGAACACTGAAGCTTTCTTT

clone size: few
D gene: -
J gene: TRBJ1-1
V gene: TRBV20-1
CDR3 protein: CSACTRALYTEAFF
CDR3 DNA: TGCAGTGCTTGCACCAGGGCACTATACACTGAAGCTTTCTTT

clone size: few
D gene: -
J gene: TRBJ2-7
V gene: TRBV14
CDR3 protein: CASSHLQGPYEQYF
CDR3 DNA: TGTGCCAGCAGCCACCTACAGGGTCCCTACGAGCAGTACTTC

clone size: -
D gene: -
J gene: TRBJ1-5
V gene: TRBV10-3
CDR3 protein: CAISGVRDQPQHF
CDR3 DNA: TGTGCCATCTCTGGGGTCAGGGATCAGCCCCAGCATTTT

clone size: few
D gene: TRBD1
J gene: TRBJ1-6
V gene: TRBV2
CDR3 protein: CASRGHTGVWNSPLHF
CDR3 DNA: TGTGCCAGCAGGGGGCACACAGGGGTTTGGAATTCACCCCTCCACTTT

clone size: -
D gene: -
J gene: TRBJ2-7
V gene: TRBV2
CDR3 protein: CASSRIEQYF
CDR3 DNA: TGTGCCAGCAGCAGGATCGAGCAGTACTTC

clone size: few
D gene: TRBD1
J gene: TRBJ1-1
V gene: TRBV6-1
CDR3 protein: CASRLYRGQEAFF
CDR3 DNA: TGTGCCAGCAGGTTATACAGGGGGCAAGAAGCTTTCTTT

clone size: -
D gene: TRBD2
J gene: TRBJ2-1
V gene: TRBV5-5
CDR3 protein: CASSPGAGAGNEQFF
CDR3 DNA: TGTGCCAGCAGCCCGGGAGCGGGAGCCGGAAATGAGCAGTTCTTC

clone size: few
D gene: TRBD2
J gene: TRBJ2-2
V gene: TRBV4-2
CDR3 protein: CASSPRGLAGPGELFF
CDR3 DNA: TGTGCCAGCAGCCCCCGGGGACTAGCGGGCCCCGGGGAGCTGTTTTTT

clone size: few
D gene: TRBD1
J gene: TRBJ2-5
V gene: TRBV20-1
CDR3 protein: CSARGQLQETQYF
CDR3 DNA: TGCAGTGCCCGGGGACAGCTTCAAGAGACCCAGTACTTC

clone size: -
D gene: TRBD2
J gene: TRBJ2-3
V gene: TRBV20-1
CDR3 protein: CSARAPGLAGGRDTQYF
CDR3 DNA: TGCAGTGCTAGAGCCCCTGGACTAGCGGGGGGGCGAGATACGCAGTATTTT

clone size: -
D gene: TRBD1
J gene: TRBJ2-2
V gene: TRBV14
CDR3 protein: CASTSGQGLGNTGELFF
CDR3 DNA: TGTGCCAGCACGTCGGGACAGGGTCTAGGGAACACCGGGGAGCTGTTTTTT

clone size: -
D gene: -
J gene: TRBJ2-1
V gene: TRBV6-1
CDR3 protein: CASRRRTPRGEQFF
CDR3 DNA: TGTGCCAGCAGGCGACGGACCCCAAGGGGGGAGCAGTTCTTC

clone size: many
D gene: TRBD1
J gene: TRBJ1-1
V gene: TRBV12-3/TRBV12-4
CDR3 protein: CASSPSTGDTEAFF
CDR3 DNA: TGTGCCAGCAGTCCATCGACAGGGGACACTGAAGCTTTCTTT

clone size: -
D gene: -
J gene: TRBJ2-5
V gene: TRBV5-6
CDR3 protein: CASSLGQSQTQYF
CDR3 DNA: TGTGCCAGCAGCTTGGGTCAGTCCCAGACCCAGTACTTC

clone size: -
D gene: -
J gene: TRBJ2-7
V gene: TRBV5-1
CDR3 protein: CASSSAGTVDRIYEQYF
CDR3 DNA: TGCGCCAGCAGCAGTGCCGGGACGGTTGACCGAATCTACGAGCAGTACTTC

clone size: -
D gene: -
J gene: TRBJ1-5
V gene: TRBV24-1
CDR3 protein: CATIPGHRNQPQHF
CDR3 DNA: TGTGCCACCATACCGGGACACCGCAATCAGCCCCAGCATTTT

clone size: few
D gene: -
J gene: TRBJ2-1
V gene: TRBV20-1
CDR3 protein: CSASLSYNEQFF
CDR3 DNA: TGCAGTGCTAGTCTGTCCTACAATGAGCAGTTCTTC

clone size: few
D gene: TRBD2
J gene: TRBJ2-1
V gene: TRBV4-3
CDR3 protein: CASSQDGKAGISHNEQFF
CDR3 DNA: TGCGCCAGCAGCCAAGATGGAAAAGCGGGGATCTCCCACAATGAGCAGTTCTTC

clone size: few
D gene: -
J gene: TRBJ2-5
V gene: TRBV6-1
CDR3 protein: CASSPGVRQETQYF
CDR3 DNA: TGTGCCAGCAGTCCCGGCGTGAGACAAGAGACCCAGTACTTC

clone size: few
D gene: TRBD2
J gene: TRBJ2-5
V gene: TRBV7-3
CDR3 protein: CASNLAGGRQETQYF
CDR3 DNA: TGTGCCAGCAACCTAGCGGGGGGGCGCCAAGAGACCCAGTACTTC

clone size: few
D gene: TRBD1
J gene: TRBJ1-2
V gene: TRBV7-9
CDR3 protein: CASSWTGKKLVYGYTF
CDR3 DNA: TGTGCCAGCAGTTGGACAGGGAAGAAGTTGGTCTATGGCTACACCTTC

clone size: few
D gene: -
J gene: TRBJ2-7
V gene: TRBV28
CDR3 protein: CASSLYGMSYEQYF
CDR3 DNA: TGTGCCAGCAGTTTATATGGGATGTCCTACGAGCAGTACTTC

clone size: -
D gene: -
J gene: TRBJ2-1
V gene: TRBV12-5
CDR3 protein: CASGLAAGGGDEQFF
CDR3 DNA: TGTGCTAGTGGTTTGGCGGCAGGGGGGGGGGATGAGCAGTTCTTC

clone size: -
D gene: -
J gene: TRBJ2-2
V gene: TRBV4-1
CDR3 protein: CASSQDFPGELFF
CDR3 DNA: TGCGCCAGCAGCCAAGATTTCCCCGGGGAGCTGTTTTTT

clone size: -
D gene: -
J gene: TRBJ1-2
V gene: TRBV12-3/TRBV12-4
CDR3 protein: CASSLARLRHGYTF
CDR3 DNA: TGTGCCAGCAGTTTAGCCCGGTTGAGGCACGGCTACACCTTC

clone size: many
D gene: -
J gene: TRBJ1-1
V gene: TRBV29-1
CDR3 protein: CSVGRENTEAFF
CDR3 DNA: TGCAGCGTTGGGCGGGAGAACACTGAAGCTTTCTTT

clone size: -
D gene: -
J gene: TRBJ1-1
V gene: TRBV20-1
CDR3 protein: CSARAQAGNTEAFF
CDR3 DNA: TGCAGTGCTAGAGCGCAGGCAGGGAACACTGAAGCTTTCTTT

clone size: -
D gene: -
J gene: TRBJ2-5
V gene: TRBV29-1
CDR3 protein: CSVEDTQGESQYF
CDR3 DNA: TGCAGCGTTGAAGACACACAGGGTGAGAGCCAGTACTTC

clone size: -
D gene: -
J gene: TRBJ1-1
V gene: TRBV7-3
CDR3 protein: CASSLNVQAEAFF
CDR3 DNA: TGTGCCAGCAGCTTAAACGTACAGGCAGAAGCTTTCTTT

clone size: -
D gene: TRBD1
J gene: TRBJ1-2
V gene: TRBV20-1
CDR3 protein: CSALRQGIIGYTF
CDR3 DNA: TGCAGTGCTTTAAGACAGGGGATAATAGGCTACACCTTC